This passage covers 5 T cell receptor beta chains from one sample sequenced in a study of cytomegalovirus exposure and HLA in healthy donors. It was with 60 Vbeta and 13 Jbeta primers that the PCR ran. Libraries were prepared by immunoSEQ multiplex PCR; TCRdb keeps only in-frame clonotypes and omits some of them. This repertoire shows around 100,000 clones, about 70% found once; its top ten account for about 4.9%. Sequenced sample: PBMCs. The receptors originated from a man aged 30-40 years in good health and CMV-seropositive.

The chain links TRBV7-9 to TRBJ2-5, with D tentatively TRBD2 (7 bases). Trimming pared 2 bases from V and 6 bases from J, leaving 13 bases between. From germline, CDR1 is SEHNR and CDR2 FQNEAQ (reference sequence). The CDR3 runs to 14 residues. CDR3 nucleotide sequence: TGTGCCAGCAGCTTAAGGGGGGGCGGACAGACCCAGTACTTC. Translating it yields CASSLRGGGQTQYF.

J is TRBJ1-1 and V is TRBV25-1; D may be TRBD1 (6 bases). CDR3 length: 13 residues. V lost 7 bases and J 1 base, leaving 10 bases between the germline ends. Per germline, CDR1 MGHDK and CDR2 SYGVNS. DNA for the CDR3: TGTGCCAGCAAGTACAGGGAGAACACTGAAGCTTTCTTT. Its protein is CASKYRENTEAFF.

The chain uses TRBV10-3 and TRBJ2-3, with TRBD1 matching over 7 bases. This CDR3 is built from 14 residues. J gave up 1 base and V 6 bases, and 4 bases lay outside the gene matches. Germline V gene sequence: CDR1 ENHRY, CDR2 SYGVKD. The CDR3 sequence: CAIRDRSRTDTQYF. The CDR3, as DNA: TGTGCCATCAGGGACAGGAGCCGCACAGATACGCAGTATTTT.

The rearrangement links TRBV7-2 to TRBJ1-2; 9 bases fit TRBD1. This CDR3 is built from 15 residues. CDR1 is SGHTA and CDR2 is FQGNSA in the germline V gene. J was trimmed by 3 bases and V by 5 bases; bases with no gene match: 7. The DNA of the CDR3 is TGTGCCAGCAGCCCCGGACAGGGGAATGACTATGGCTACACCTTC. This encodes CASSPGQGNDYGYTF.

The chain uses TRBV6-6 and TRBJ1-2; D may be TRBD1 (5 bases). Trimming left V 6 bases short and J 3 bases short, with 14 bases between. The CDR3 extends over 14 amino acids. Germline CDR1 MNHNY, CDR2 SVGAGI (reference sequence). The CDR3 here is CASRGLGEYYGYTF. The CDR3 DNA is TGTGCCAGCAGGGGACTTGGGGAATACTATGGCTACACCTTC.